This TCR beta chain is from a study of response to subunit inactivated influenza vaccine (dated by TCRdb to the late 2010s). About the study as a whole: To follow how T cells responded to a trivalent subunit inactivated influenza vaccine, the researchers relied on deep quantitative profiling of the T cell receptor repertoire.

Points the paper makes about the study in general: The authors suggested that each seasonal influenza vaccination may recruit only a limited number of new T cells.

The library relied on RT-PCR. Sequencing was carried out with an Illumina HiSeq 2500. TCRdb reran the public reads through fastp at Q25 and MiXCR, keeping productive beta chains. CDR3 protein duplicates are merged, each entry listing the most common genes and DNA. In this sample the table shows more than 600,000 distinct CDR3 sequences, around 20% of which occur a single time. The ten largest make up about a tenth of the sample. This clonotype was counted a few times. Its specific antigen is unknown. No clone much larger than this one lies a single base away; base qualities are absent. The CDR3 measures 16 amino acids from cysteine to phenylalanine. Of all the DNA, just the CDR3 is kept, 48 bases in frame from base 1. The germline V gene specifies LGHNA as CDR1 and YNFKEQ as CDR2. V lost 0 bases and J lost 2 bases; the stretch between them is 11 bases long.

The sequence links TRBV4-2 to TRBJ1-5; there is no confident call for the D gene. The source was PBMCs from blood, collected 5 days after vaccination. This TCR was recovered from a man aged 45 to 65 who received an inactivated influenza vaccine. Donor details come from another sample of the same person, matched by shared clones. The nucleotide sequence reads TGTGCCAGCAGCCAAGACCCCCCTAGGGGCAATCAGCCCCAGCATTTT. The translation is CASSQDPPRGNQPQHF.